Described below is a single T cell receptor beta chain sequence and its context. Its antigen is still unknown. Pooled in the analysis were second doses at about 4 or about 12 weeks. The record originates from a study of T cell responses to AZD1222 COVID-19 vaccine. The CDR3 consists of 14 residues. V dropped 2 bases and J dropped 4 bases, with 11 bases sitting between them. Study observations and caveats: Sampling captured repertoires only after the peak T cell response. Possibly, clonal diversity was underestimated; donors were largely white British and included more females.

The protocol was immunoSEQ multiplex PCR, while the TCRdb copy is restricted to in-frame clones and leaves out a portion. The data show some 66,000 clones, approximately 90% seen once. This receptor was identified in an adult who received the AZD1222 COVID-19 vaccine. V gene TRBV23-1 combines with J gene TRBJ2-5, with D hard to call. TRBV23-1 is classed as an ORF, of uncertain function. The sample consisted of peripheral blood, taken 28 days after the second AZD1222 dose. The CDR3 region is CASSQTPGRETQYF. The CDR3 DNA is TGCGCCAGCAGTCAAACCCCTGGCAGAGAGACCCAGTACTTC.